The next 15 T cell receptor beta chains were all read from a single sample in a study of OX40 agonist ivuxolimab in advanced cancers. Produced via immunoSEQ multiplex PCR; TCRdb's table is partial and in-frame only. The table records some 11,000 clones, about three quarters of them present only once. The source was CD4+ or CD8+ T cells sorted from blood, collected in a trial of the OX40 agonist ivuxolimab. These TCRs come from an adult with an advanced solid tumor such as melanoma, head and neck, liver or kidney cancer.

The CDR3: CASSYPTGRPYEQYF. The CDR3 nucleotides read TGTGCCAGCAGCTATCCGACAGGGAGGCCCTACGAGCAGTACTTC. V is TRBV13 and J is TRBJ2-7; possibly TRBD1 for D (7 bases). The CDR3 spans 15 residues. V was shortened by 4 bases and J by 2 bases, with 15 bases between the two germline ends. Germline V CDR1 and CDR2: PRHDT, FYEKMQ (reference sequence).

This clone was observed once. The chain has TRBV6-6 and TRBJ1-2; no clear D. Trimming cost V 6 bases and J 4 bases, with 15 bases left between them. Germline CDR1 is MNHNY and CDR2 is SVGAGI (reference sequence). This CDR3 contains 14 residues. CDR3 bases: TGTGCCAGCAGCCCGGTAGAGGACCTCTATGGCTACACCTTC. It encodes CASSPVEDLYGYTF.

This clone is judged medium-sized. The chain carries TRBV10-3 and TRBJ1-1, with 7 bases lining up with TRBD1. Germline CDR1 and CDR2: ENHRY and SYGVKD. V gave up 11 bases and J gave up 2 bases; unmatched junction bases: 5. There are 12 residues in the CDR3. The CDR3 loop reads CASTGANTEAFF. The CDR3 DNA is TGTGCCTCTACAGGGGCCAACACTGAAGCTTTCTTT.

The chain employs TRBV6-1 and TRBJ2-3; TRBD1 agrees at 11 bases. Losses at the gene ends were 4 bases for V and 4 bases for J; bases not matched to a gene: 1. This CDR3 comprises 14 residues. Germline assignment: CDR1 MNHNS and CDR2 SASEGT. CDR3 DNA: TGTGCCAGCAGTGGGACAGGGGGCGCAGATACGCAGTATTTT. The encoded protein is CASSGTGGADTQYF.

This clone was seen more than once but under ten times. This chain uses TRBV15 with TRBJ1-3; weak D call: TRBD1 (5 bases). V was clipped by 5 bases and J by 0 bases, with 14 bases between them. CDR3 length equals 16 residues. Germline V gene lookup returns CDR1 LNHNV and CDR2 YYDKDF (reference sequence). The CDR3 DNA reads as TGTGCCACCAGCCCGAATTGGGGCGACTCTGGAAACACCATATATTTT. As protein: CATSPNWGDSGNTIYF. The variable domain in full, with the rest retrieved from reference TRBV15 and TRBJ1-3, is DAMVIQNPRYQVTQFGKPVTLSCSQTLNHNVMYWYQQKSSQAPKLLFHYYDKDFNNEADTPDNFQSRRPNTSFCFLDIRSPGLGDTAMYLCATSPNWGDSGNTIYFGEGSWLTVV.

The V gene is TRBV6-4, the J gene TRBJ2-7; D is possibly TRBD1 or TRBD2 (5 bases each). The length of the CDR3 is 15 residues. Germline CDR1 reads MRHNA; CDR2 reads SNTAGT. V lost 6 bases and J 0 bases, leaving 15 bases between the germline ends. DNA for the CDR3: TGTGCCAGCAGAGAAAGAGGGGCCAGCTCCTACGAGCAGTACTTC. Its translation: CASRERGASSYEQYF.

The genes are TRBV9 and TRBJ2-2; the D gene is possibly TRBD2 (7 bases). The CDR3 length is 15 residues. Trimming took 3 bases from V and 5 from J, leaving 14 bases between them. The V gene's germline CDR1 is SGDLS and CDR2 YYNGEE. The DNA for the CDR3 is TGTGCCAGCAGCGCCACGGGGGGCGGGACCGGGGAGCTGTTTTTT. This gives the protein CASSATGGGTGELFF.

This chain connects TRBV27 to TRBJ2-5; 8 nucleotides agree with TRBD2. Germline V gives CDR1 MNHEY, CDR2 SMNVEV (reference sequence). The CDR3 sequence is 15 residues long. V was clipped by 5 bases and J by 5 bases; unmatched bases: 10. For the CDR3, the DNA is TGTGCCAGCAGTCCGTGGTCGGGGGGGCTGGAGACCCAGTACTTC. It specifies CASSPWSGGLETQYF.

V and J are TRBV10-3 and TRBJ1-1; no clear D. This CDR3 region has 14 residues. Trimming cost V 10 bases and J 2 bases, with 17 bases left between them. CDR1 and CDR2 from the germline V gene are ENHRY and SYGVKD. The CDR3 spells CATQPVGPNTEAFF. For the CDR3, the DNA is TGTGCCACCCAACCCGTAGGGCCCAACACTGAAGCTTTCTTT.

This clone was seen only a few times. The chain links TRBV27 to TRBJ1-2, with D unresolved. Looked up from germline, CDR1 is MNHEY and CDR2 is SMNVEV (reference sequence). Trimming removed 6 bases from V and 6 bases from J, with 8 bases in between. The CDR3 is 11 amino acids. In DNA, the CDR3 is TGTGCCAGCAGCCCTCGGGATGGCTACACCTTC. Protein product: CASSPRDGYTF.

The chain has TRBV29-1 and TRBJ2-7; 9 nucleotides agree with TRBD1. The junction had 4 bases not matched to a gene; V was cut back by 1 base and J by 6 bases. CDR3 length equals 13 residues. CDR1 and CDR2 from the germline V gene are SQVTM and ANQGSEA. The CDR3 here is CSVEGQGDLEQYF. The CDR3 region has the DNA TGCAGCGTTGAAGGACAGGGGGACCTCGAGCAGTACTTC.

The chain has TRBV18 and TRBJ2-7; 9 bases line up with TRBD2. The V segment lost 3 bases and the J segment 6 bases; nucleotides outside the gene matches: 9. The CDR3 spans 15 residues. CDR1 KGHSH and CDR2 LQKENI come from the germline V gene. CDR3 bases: TGTGCCAGCTCACCCGAAGAGCGGGAGGCGGGCGAGCAGTACTTC. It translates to CASSPEEREAGEQYF.

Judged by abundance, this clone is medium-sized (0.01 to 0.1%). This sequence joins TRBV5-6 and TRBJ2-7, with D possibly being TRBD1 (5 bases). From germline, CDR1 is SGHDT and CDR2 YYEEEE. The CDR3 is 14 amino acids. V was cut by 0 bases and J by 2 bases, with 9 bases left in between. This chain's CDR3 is CASSLGGSTYEQYF. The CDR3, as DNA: TGTGCCAGCAGCTTGGGGGGCAGCACCTACGAGCAGTACTTC.

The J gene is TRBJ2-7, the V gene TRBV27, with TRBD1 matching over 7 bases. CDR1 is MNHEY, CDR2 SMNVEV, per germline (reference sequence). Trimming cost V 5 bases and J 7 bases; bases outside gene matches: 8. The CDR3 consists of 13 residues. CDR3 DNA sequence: TGTGCCAGCAGTCCACGGACAGGCGGGGAGCAGTACTTC. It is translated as CASSPRTGGEQYF.

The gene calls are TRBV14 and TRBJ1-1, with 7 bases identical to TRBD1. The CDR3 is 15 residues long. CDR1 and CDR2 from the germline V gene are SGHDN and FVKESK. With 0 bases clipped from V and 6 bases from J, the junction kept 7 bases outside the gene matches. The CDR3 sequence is CASSQDPQGIAEAFF. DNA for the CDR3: TGTGCCAGCAGCCAAGACCCACAGGGGATCGCTGAAGCTTTCTTT. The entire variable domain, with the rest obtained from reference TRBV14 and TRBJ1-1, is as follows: EAGVTQFPSHSVIEKGQTVTLRCDPISGHDNLYWYRRVMGKEIKFLLHFVKESKQDESGMPNNRFLAERTGGTYSTLKVQPAELEDSGVYFCASSQDPQGIAEAFFGQGTRLTVV.